The clone carrying this T cell receptor beta chain was seen a few times. Seattle cases were enrolled at active infection and followed longitudinally. This sample was included in a study of blood T cell repertoires in COVID-19. Across the whole study: The origin of the acute and convalescent COVID-19 samples was the United States, Italy and Spain.

In the authors' workflow: Cell counts per sample came from amplifying reference gene primers. Generated by immunoSEQ multiplex PCR, the TCRdb table keeps only in-frame clones and is missing some. V and J calls and clone size are as listed in that table; D and trimming were resolved from the DNA. The data show a few hundred thousand clones, with 86% seen just once and roughly a tenth held by the top ten. Germline-derived CDR1 and CDR2 are ENHRY and SYGVKD. V shed 0 bases and J shed 3 bases, with 14 bases lying between them. The CDR3 is 16 residues long. The rearrangement uses TRBV10-3 and TRBJ1-1; no firm D call. The specimen sequenced was peripheral blood. This TCR was recovered from a woman in her forties or fifties with COVID-19, enrolled during active disease. In DNA, the CDR3 is TGTGCCATCAGTGAGTCTAGTTTCGATCCCTACACTGAAGCTTTCTTT. It specifies CAISESSFDPYTEAFF.